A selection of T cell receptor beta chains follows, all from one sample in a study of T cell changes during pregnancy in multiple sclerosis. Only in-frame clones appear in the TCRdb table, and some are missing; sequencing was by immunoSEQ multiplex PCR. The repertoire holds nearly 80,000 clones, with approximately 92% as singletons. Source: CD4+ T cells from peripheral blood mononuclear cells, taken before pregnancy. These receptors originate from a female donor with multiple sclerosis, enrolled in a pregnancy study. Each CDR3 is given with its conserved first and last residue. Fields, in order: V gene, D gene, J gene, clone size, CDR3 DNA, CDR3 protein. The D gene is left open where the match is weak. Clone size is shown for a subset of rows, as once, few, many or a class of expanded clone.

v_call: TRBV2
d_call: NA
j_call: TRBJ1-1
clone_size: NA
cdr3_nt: TGTGCCAGCACCGCCGGGACAACCTGGAAAGCTTTCTTT
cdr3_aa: CASTAGTTWKAFF

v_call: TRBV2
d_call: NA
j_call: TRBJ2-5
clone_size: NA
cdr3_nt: TGTGCCAGCGCGTACCAAGAGACCCAGTACTTC
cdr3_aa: CASAYQETQYF

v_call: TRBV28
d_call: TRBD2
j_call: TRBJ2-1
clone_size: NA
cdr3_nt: TGTGCCAGCAGGCCTACGATCGCGGGGGTTTACAATGAGCAGTTCTTC
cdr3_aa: CASRPTIAGVYNEQFF

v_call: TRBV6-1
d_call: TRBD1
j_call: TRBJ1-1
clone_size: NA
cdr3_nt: TGTGCCAGCAGTCCGGGACAGAAGAACACTGAAGCTTTCTTT
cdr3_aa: CASSPGQKNTEAFF

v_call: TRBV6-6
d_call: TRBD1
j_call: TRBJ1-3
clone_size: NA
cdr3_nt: TGTGCCAGCAGTCAACAGGGGGCGATAGGAAACACCATATATTTT
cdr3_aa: CASSQQGAIGNTIYF

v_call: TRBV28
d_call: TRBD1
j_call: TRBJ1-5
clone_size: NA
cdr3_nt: TGTGCCAGCACCTCCGGGACAGGGGGTAAGTTGCCCCAGCATTTT
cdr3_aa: CASTSGTGGKLPQHF

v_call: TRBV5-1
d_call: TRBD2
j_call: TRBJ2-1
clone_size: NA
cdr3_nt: TGCGCCAGCAGGACGGGAACTAGCGGGAGTTATGAGCAGTTCTTC
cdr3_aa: CASRTGTSGSYEQFF

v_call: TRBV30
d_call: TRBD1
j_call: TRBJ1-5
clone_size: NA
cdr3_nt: TGTGCCTGGGGGACAGTGCCAAATCAGCCCCAGCATTTT
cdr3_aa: CAWGTVPNQPQHF

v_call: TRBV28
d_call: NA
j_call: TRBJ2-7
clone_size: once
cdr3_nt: TGTGCCAGCACCATCGGCTACGAGCAGTACTTC
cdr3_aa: CASTIGYEQYF

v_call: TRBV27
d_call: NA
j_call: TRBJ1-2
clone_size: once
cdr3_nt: TGTGCCAGTAGGAGTAGTACAGGTTCGATCTATGGCTACACCTTC
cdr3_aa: CASRSSTGSIYGYTF

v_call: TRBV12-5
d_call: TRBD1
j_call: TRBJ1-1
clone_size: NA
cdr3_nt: TGTGCTAGTGGACAGGGGGGCGAGACTGAAGCTTTCTTT
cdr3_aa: CASGQGGETEAFF

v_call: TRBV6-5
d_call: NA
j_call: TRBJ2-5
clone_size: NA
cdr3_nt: TGTGCCAGCAGTGCGACTAGGCGAGAGACCCAGTACTTC
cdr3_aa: CASSATRRETQYF

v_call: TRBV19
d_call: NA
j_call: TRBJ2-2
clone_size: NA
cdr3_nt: TGTGCCAGTAGTATGGGCAGAAGTGGCGGGGAGCTGTTTTTT
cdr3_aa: CASSMGRSGGELFF

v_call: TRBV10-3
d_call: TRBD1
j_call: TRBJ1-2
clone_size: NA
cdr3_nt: TGTGCCATCAGCCGACAGGGGAGTAACTATGGCTACACCTTC
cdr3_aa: CAISRQGSNYGYTF

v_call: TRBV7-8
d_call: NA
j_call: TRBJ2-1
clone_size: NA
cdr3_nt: TGTGCCAGCAGCAAGGGACACTTGGATGAGCAGTTCTTC
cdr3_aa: CASSKGHLDEQFF

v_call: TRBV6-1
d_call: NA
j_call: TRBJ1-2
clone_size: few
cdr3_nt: TGTGCCAGCAGTGAAACAGGAGTCTATGGCTACACCTTC
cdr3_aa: CASSETGVYGYTF

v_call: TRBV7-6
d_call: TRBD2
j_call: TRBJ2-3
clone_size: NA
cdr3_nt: TGTGCCAGCAGCTTAAGGGCAACTAGCGGGCGGGGCGCAGATACGCAGTATTTT
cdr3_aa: CASSLRATSGRGADTQYF

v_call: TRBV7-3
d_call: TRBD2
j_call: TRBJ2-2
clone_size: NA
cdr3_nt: TGTGCCAGCGGGACTAGCGAAGCCGGGGAGCTGTTTTTT
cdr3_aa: CASGTSEAGELFF

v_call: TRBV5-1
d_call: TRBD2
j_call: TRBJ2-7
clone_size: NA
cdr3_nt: TGCGCCAGCAGCACCTTCGGAGTAGCGGGAGAAAAGGAACACGAGCAGTACTTC
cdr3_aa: CASSTFGVAGEKEHEQYF

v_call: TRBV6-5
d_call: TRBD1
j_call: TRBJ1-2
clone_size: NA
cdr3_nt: TGTGCCAGCAGAGCGACAGGGCGCTATGGCTACACCTTC
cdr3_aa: CASRATGRYGYTF